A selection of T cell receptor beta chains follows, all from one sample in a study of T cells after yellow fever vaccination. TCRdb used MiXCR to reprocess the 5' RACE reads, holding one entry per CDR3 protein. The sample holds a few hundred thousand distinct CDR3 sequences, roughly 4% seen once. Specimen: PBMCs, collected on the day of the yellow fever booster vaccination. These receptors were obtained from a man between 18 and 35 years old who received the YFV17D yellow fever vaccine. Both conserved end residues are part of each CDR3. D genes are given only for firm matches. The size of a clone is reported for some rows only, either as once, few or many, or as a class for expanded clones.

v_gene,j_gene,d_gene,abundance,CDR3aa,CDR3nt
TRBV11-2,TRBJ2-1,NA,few,CASSLSASLFNEQFF,TGTGCCAGCAGCTTATCCGCCAGTCTATTTAATGAGCAGTTCTTC
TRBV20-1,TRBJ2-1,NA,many,CLARGPGEQFF,TGCCTTGCTCGGGGGCCCGGGGAGCAGTTCTTC
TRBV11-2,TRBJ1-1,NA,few,CASSALRGNTEAFF,TGTGCCAGCAGCGCGCTCAGGGGGAACACTGAAGCTTTCTTT
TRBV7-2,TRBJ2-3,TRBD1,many,CASSLYRGGTDTQYF,TGTGCCAGCAGCTTATACAGGGGGGGCACAGATACGCAGTATTTT
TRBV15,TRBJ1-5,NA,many,CATSRVQSNQPQHF,TGTGCCACCAGCAGAGTCCAGAGCAATCAGCCCCAGCATTTT
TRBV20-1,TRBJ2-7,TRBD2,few,CSARHRETSIYEQYF,TGCAGTGCTAGACATCGCGAGACTAGCATCTACGAGCAGTACTTC
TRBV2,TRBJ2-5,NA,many,CASSRLTPQETQYF,TGTGCCAGCAGCCGACTAACACCACAAGAGACCCAGTACTTC
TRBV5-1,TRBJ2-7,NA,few,CASSPTAGTLTYEQYF,TGCGCCAGCAGCCCCACCGCGGGGACCCTTACCTACGAGCAGTACTTC
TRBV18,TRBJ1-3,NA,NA,CASSPSGLFTIGNTIYF,TGTGCCAGCTCACCATCCGGGCTTTTCACCATTGGAAACACCATATATTTT
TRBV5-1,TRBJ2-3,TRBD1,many,CASSPDRGLTDTQYF,TGCGCCAGCAGCCCCGACAGGGGGCTAACAGATACGCAGTATTTT
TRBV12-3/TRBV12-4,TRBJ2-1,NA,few,CASRPGTAADFHEQFF,TGTGCCAGCAGGCCGGGGACGGCGGCCGACTTCCATGAGCAGTTCTTC
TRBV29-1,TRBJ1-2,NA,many,CSVEPGGQDGYTF,TGCAGCGTTGAGCCGGGGGGGCAGGATGGCTACACCTTC
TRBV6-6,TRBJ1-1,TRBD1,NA,CASSYQGARGAEAFF,TGTGCCAGCAGCTATCAGGGGGCGCGAGGCGCTGAAGCTTTCTTT
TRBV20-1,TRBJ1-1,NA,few,CSARTQGSEAFF,TGCAGTGCTAGAACTCAGGGGAGTGAAGCTTTCTTT
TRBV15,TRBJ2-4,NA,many,CATSRDQAGRYF,TGTGCCACCAGCAGAGATCAGGCAGGGAGGTACTTC
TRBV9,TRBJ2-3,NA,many,CASSVEGDTDTQYF,TGTGCCAGCAGCGTAGAAGGGGACACAGATACGCAGTATTTT
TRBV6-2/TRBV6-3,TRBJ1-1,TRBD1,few,CASSFPGTGGFGEAFF,TGTGCCAGCAGTTTCCCCGGGACAGGGGGTTTCGGTGAAGCTTTCTTT
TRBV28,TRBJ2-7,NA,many,CASSFPTYRDTQRDEQYF,TGTGCCAGCAGTTTCCCCACCTACAGGGATACCCAGAGAGACGAGCAGTACTTC
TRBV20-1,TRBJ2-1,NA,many,CSAVQSGNEQFF,TGCAGTGCAGTCCAGTCGGGGAATGAGCAGTTCTTC
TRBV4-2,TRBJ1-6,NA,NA,CASSQDRGDSPLHF,TGTGCCAGCAGCCAAGATAGGGGGGATTCACCCCTCCACTTT
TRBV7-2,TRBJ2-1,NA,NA,CASRSGTHYNEQFF,TGTGCCAGCAGGTCCGGGACACACTACAATGAGCAGTTCTTC
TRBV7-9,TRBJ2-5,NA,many,CASSWTLGTSSQETQYF,TGTGCCAGCAGCTGGACTCTCGGGACAAGCTCCCAAGAGACCCAGTACTTC
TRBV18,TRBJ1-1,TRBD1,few,CASSEGTESTEAFF,TGTGCCAGCTCAGAAGGGACAGAGAGTACTGAAGCTTTCTTT
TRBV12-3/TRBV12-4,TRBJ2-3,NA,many,CASSFGRASTDTQYF,TGTGCCAGCAGTTTCGGGCGAGCTAGCACAGATACGCAGTATTTT
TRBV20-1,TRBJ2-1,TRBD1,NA,CSARDPLTGVGEQFF,TGCAGTGCTAGAGATCCCCTGACAGGGGTGGGTGAGCAGTTCTTC
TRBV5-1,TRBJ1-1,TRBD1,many,CASSLQGSDTEAFF,TGCGCCAGCAGCTTACAGGGGAGTGACACTGAAGCTTTCTTT
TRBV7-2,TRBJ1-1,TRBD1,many,CASTLRTGLVNTEAFF,TGTGCCAGCACCCTGAGGACAGGGCTCGTGAACACTGAAGCTTTCTTT
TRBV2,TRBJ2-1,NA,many,CAGKQGGLNEQFF,TGTGCCGGCAAACAGGGTGGGCTCAATGAGCAGTTCTTC
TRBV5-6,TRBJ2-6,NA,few,CASSSGGMLSGANVLTF,TGTGCCAGCAGCTCAGGTGGAATGTTGTCTGGGGCCAACGTCCTGACTTTC
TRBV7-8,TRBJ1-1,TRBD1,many,CASSPEGAGNTEAFF,TGTGCCAGCAGCCCAGAGGGGGCGGGGAACACTGAAGCTTTCTTT
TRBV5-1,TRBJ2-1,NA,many,CASSFGGLSSYNEQFF,TGCGCCAGCAGCTTTGGGGGACTTAGCTCCTACAATGAGCAGTTCTTC
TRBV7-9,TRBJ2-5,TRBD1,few,CASSYLPGGRQETQYF,TGTGCCAGCAGCTATCTCCCAGGGGGAAGACAAGAGACCCAGTACTTC
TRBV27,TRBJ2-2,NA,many,CASTPQGHNTGELFF,TGTGCCAGCACCCCTCAGGGACACAACACCGGGGAGCTGTTTTTT
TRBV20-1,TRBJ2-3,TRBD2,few,CSAPLAGGSDTQYF,TGCAGTGCCCCCCTAGCGGGGGGTTCAGATACGCAGTATTTT
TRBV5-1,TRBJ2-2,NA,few,CASSLGYNTGELFF,TGCGCCAGCAGCTTGGGGTATAACACCGGGGAGCTGTTTTTT
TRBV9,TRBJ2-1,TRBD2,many,CASSVVAGDEQFF,TGTGCCAGCAGCGTAGTGGCGGGGGATGAGCAGTTCTTC
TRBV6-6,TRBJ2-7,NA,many,CASSSGVETDEQYF,TGTGCCAGCAGTTCAGGGGTCGAAACCGACGAGCAGTACTTC
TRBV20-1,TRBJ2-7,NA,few,CSATPGPSYEQYF,TGCAGTGCTACTCCTGGACCGAGCTACGAGCAGTACTTC
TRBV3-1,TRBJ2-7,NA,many,CASSQPFTGTSYEQYF,TGTGCCAGCAGCCAACCGTTTACGGGGACCTCCTACGAGCAGTACTTC
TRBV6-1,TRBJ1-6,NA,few,CASSELAAYNSPLHF,TGTGCCAGCAGTGAACTAGCAGCCTATAATTCACCCCTCCACTTT
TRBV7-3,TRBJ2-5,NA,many,CASSQRSFETQYF,TGTGCCAGCAGCCAGAGGTCGTTCGAGACCCAGTACTTC
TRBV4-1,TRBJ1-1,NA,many,CASSQEPGLNTEAFF,TGCGCCAGCAGCCAAGAACCCGGACTGAACACTGAAGCTTTCTTT
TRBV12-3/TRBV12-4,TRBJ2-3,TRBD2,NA,CASTASGAGDTQYF,TGTGCCAGCACCGCTAGCGGAGCCGGAGATACGCAGTATTTT
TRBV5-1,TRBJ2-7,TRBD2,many,CASSLGTSNSYEQYF,TGCGCCAGCAGCTTAGGGACTAGCAATTCCTACGAGCAGTACTTC
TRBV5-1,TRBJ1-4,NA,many,CASSLGGTGEKLFF,TGCGCCAGCAGCTTAGGGGGGACCGGTGAAAAACTGTTTTTT
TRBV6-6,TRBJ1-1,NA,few,CASSSSPGGKDTEAFF,TGTGCCAGCAGTTCGAGTCCGGGAGGGAAGGACACTGAAGCTTTCTTT
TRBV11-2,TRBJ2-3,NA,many,CASRQGFDTQYF,TGTGCCAGCAGGCAGGGGTTTGATACGCAGTATTTT
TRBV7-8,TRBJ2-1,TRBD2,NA,CASSLLPGTSGGASYNEQFF,TGTGCCAGCAGCTTACTCCCGGGGACTAGCGGGGGGGCGTCCTACAATGAGCAGTTCTTC
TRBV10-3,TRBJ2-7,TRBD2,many,CATRTGTSDYEQYF,TGTGCCACCCGGACCGGGACTAGCGACTACGAGCAGTACTTC
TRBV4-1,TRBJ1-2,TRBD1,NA,CASSPFGQGPINYGYTF,TGCGCCAGCAGCCCCTTCGGACAGGGGCCTATTAACTATGGCTACACCTTC
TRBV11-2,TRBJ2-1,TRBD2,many,CASSFPGLADEQFF,TGTGCCAGCAGCTTCCCGGGACTAGCGGACGAGCAGTTCTTC